A single sample is the source of the 3 T cell receptor beta chains below, sequenced in a study of CD8+ T cells in alopecia areata. Investigators isolated RNA and reverse transcribed it into cDNA to act as the sequencing template. Repertoires were generated with immunoSEQ multiplex PCR, while TCRdb's copy carries only in-frame clones and drops some. The sample records 12,000 or so clones, 61% being singletons. Specimens obtained from alopecia areata patients comprised lesional scalp punch biopsies and peripheral blood. The sequencing input was skin. The receptors shown here come from a human donor with alopecia areata.

The CDR3 nucleotides are TGCGCCAGCAGCTTGGGGTTCGAAGCTTTCTTT. This translates into CASSLGFEAFF. The chain recombines TRBV5-1 with TRBJ1-1; unclear D gene. Per the germline V gene, CDR1 is SGHRS and CDR2 is YFSETQ. V gave up 0 bases and J gave up 8 bases, with 5 bases separating them. The CDR3 spans 11 residues.

In its sample, this clone was seen a few times. The chain joins TRBV4-3 to TRBJ2-1; D gene ambiguous. Per the germline V gene, CDR1 is LGHNA and CDR2 is YSLEER. Trimming took off 0 bases at V and 2 bases at J, with 11 bases between the two ends. The CDR3 is made up of 16 amino acids. The CDR3 DNA follows: TGCGCCAGCAGCCAAGATCGTTGGGGTGCCTACAATGAGCAGTTCTTC. As protein: CASSQDRWGAYNEQFF.

This sequence joins TRBV20-1 and TRBJ1-2; no definite D call. The germline V gene encodes CDR1 DFQATT and CDR2 SNEGSKA (reference sequence). The V gene lost 1 base and the J gene lost 7 bases, with 4 bases spanning the gap. The CDR3 totals 10 residues. The CDR3 DNA follows: TGCAGTGCTAGAGTAACTGGCTACACCTTC. Protein product: CSARVTGYTF.